Below, 25 T cell receptor beta chains from the same sample are listed, as sequenced in a study of blood T cell repertoires in COVID-19. Sequenced by immunoSEQ multiplex PCR; TCRdb stores in-frame clones only, minus some. The profile shows some 400,000 clones, approximately 92% of them singletons. Input material: PBMCs or T cells enriched from blood (not recorded which). Receptor source: a man aged 25 to 40 who had recovered from COVID-19.

This clone was seen once. This rearrangement joins TRBV4-1 to TRBJ2-7; D gene ambiguous. Looked up from germline, CDR1 is MGHRA and CDR2 is YSYEKL. This CDR3 has 14 amino acids. The V gene lost 7 bases and the J gene lost 5 bases, with 18 bases spanning the gap. The CDR3 region has the DNA TGCGCCAGCAAACAGACCGCGCTTTTAGACGAGCAGTACTTC. This gives the protein CASKQTALLDEQYF.

The chain employs TRBV21-1 and TRBJ2-2; the table's D call, TRBD1, was not checked against the DNA. TRBV21-1 is described as a pseudogene. The CDR3 runs to 16 residues. The CDR3: CASSPTGALNTGELFF. The CDR3 DNA is TGTGCCAGCAGCCCAACAGGGGCTCTCAACACCGGGGAGCTGTTTTTT.

This clone showed up just a few times. The chain has TRBV3-1 (or the pseudogene TRBV3-2) and TRBJ1-1; 9 bases line up with TRBD1. Germline CDR1 LGHDT, CDR2 YNNKEL (reference sequence). The trim removed 3 bases at V and 6 bases at J, leaving 8 bases unmatched. The CDR3 extends over 15 amino acids. The CDR3 DNA reads TGTGCCAGCAGCCAGCAGGACAGGGGCCCCTCTGAAGCTTTCTTT. It yields the protein CASSQQDRGPSEAFF.

This chain connects TRBV30 to TRBJ2-3; weak D call: TRBD1 (6 bases). Trimming left V 3 bases short and J 2 bases short, with 12 bases between. Germline V CDR1 and CDR2: GTSNPN, SVGIG (reference sequence). This CDR3 has 14 amino acids. CDR3 sequence: CAWSTGTTTDTQYF. CDR3 DNA sequence: TGTGCCTGGAGCACCGGGACAACCACAGATACGCAGTATTTT.

V gene TRBV3-1 (or the pseudogene TRBV3-2) combines with J gene TRBJ2-1, with 8 bases identical to TRBD1. Germline assignment: CDR1 LGHDT and CDR2 YNNKEL (reference sequence). The CDR3 runs 16 residues. Trimming took 2 bases from V and 3 from J; bases not matched to a gene: 6. The CDR3 nucleotides read TGTGCCAGCAGCCAAACAGGACAGGGACTCTACAATGAGCAGTTCTTC. As protein: CASSQTGQGLYNEQFF.

The chain recombines TRBV30 with TRBJ2-5, with TRBD2 identical over 9 bases. V shed 0 bases and J 6 bases; nucleotides not matched to a gene: 8. This CDR3 is built from 15 residues. Germline values: CDR1 GTSNPN, CDR2 SVGIG (reference sequence). The CDR3 region is CAWSVSGRKLQTQYF. In DNA form, the CDR3 reads TGTGCCTGGAGTGTTAGCGGGAGAAAGCTCCAGACCCAGTACTTC.

This clone has just a few counts. This chain links TRBV5-4 with TRBJ2-1; 8 bases are shared with TRBD2. V lost 4 bases, J lost 8 bases, and 8 bases stayed unmatched. The CDR3 sequence is 14 residues long. The germline V gene has CDR1 SGHNT and CDR2 YYREEE (reference sequence). The CDR3 DNA follows: TGTGCCAGCAGCAAGGGACTAGTCACCGATGAGCAGTTCTTC. This gives the protein CASSKGLVTDEQFF. Filled out from reference TRBV5-4 and TRBJ2-1, the complete variable domain reads ETGVTQSPTHLIKTRGQQVTLRCSSQSGHNTVSWYQQALGQGPQFIFQYYREEENGRGNFPPRFSGLQFPNYSSELNVNALELDDSALYLCASSKGLVTDEQFFGPGTRLTVL.

The chain links TRBV9 to TRBJ2-1, with D possibly being TRBD1 (5 bases). CDR3 length: 12 amino acids. Germline V gives CDR1 SGDLS, CDR2 YYNGEE. V was pared by 0 bases and J by 8 bases, with 6 bases between. DNA of the CDR3: TGTGCCAGCAGCGTAGAAGGGGATGAGCAGTTCTTC. Translated, it gives CASSVEGDEQFF.

The chain joins TRBV7-2 to TRBJ2-7; possible D gene TRBD2, 5 bases. V was clipped by 4 bases and J by 5 bases, with 12 bases between them. The V gene's germline CDR1 is SGHTA and CDR2 FQGNSA. CDR3 length: 13 amino acids. This CDR3 is CASSSRRVNEQYF. For the CDR3, the DNA is TGTGCCAGCAGCTCGAGGCGGGTGAACGAGCAGTACTTC.

V gene TRBV18 combines with J gene TRBJ2-1; the match to TRBD2 covers 9 bases. The germline V gene has CDR1 KGHSH and CDR2 LQKENI. The CDR3 is made up of 16 amino acids. Losses at the gene ends were 5 bases for V and 1 base for J; bases not matched to a gene: 6. The CDR3, as DNA: TGTGCCAGCTCATCCCGTAGCGGGAGTTCCTACAATGAGCAGTTCTTC. This gives the protein CASSSRSGSSYNEQFF.

J is TRBJ2-5 and V is TRBV7-2; 8 nucleotides line up with TRBD2. Trimming removed 0 bases from V and 1 base from J; junction bases left unmatched: 4. This CDR3 is 16 amino acids long. The germline CDR1 and CDR2 sequences are SGHTA and FQGNSA. CDR3 nucleotides: TGTGCCAGCAGCTTAGCGCACGGGAGGGGCCAAGAGACCCAGTACTTC. This sequence encodes CASSLAHGRGQETQYF.

V gene TRBV10-3 combines with J gene TRBJ1-2; D possibly corresponds to TRBD1 (6 bases). CDR3 size: 15 residues. V shed 6 bases and J shed 6 bases, with 20 bases lying between them. Germline CDR1 and CDR2: ENHRY and SYGVKD. DNA of the CDR3: TGTGCCATCAGCGCCGGGGGGACAATGGGGCATGGCTACACCTTC. Its protein is CAISAGGTMGHGYTF.

This clone was seen once. The rearrangement joins TRBV11-2 to TRBJ2-7; D might be TRBD2 (6 bases). This CDR3 contains 13 residues. CDR1 and CDR2 (germline): SGHAT, FQNNGV. Trimming pared 1 base from V and 7 bases from J, leaving 11 bases between. CDR3 loop: CASSLGEVIEQYF. CDR3 sequence (DNA): TGTGCCAGCAGCTTAGGGGAGGTTATAGAGCAGTACTTC.

The chain has TRBV28 and TRBJ1-1; D call uncertain. The CDR3 consists of 15 residues. Germline assignment: CDR1 MDHEN and CDR2 SYDVKM. V lost 2 bases, J lost 4 bases, and 14 bases lay in between. The CDR3 bases are TGTGCCAGCAGTTTAGATAGTTTTTTTGGCACTGAAGCTTTCTTT. Protein sequence: CASSLDSFFGTEAFF.

In nucleotides, the CDR3 is TGTGCCAGCAGCTTAGAACAGCTCAACTATGGCTACACCTTC. Encoded protein: CASSLEQLNYGYTF. The chain couples TRBV11-2 to TRBJ1-2; D unresolved. CDR1 is SGHAT, CDR2 FQNNGV, per germline. CDR3 length: 14 amino acids. The germline V and J ends were trimmed by 0 bases and 2 bases, with 7 bases remaining between them.

The chain recombines TRBV29-1 with TRBJ2-3; tentatively, D is TRBD1 (5 bases). The CDR3 runs to 14 residues. Trimming took 4 bases from V and 2 from J, leaving 13 bases between them. Germline V lookup: CDR1 SQVTM, CDR2 ANQGSEA. In DNA, the CDR3 is TGCAGCGTTGGGGGCCCTATACTCACAGATACGCAGTATTTT. Protein sequence: CSVGGPILTDTQYF.

This rearrangement joins TRBV2 to TRBJ1-5, with 8 bases lining up with TRBD1. J lost 4 bases, V lost 9 bases, and 5 bases had no gene match. Germline loops: CDR1 SNHLY, CDR2 FYNNEI. The CDR3 has 13 amino acids. The DNA of the CDR3 is TGTGCCAGGGGGGACAGGCTAAATCAGCCCCAGCATTTT. Its protein product is CARGDRLNQPQHF. Looking up the rest from reference TRBV2 and TRBJ1-5 gives the full variable domain: EPEVTQTPSHQVTQMGQEVILRCVPISNHLYFYWYRQILGQKVEFLVSFYNNEISEKSEIFDDQFSVERPDGSNFTLKIRSTKLEDSAMYFCARGDRLNQPQHFGDGTRLSIL.

Note on this clone: Other DNA sequences in this specimen translate into the identical CDR3. V usage is TRBV9 and J usage is TRBJ1-1; TRBD1 is a possible D gene (5 bases). Germline loops: CDR1 SGDLS, CDR2 YYNGEE. There are 14 residues in the CDR3. Trimming stripped 0 bases from V and 1 base from J, with 7 bases between. The CDR3 here is CASSVGQWNTEAFF. The CDR3 DNA follows: TGTGCCAGCAGCGTAGGACAGTGGAACACTGAAGCTTTCTTT. Full variable domain (outside the CDR3, taken from reference TRBV9 and TRBJ1-1): DSGVTQTPKHLITATGQRVTLRCSPRSGDLSVYWYQQSLDQGLQFLIQYYNGEERAKGNILERFSAQQFPDLHSELNLSSLELGDSALYFCASSVGQWNTEAFFGQGTRLTVV.

The chain uses TRBV19 and TRBJ2-7; possible D gene TRBD1, 5 bases. Deletions cut 1 base from V and 0 bases from J, with 7 bases between. Germline V gives CDR1 LNHDA, CDR2 SQIVND (reference sequence). This CDR3 spans 14 amino acids. CDR3 coding DNA: TGTGCCAGTAGTATAGCGACAGCCTCCTACGAGCAGTACTTC. It specifies CASSIATASYEQYF.

The chain has TRBV28 and TRBJ1-4; 7 positions match TRBD1. After removal of 6 bases from V and 11 bases from J, the junction contained 12 bases not matched to a gene. Germline CDR1 reads MDHEN; CDR2 reads SYDVKM. The CDR3 length is 14 residues. The CDR3 sequence: CASSLDRDSGKLFF. The CDR3 DNA sequence: TGTGCCAGCAGCCTAGACCGGGACAGTGGTAAACTGTTTTTT.

V gene TRBV15 combines with J gene TRBJ1-6, with D uncertain. Germline CDR1 is LNHNV and CDR2 is YYDKDF (reference sequence). The CDR3 totals 13 residues. Trimming pared 5 bases from V and 10 bases from J, leaving 12 bases between. In DNA form, the CDR3 reads TGTGCCACCAGCTTTCTAGGGAGATCACCCCTCCACTTT. Protein: CATSFLGRSPLHF.

J is TRBJ2-1 and V is TRBV6-2 or TRBV6-3, with D perhaps TRBD2 (5 bases). V lost 4 bases, J lost 0 bases, and 10 bases lay in between. Germline V lookup: CDR1 MNHEY, CDR2 SVGEGT. This CDR3 contains 15 residues. The CDR3 loop reads CASSFERSSYNEQFF. For the CDR3, the DNA is TGTGCCAGCAGTTTTGAGCGGAGCTCCTACAATGAGCAGTTCTTC.

The chain is built from TRBV6-1 and TRBJ1-3, with D uncertain. From germline, CDR1 is MNHNS and CDR2 SASEGT. V was pared by 4 bases and J by 2 bases, with 15 bases between. The CDR3 length is 16 residues. CDR3 loop: CASSARGRVAGNTIYF. Here the CDR3 DNA reads TGTGCCAGCAGTGCCCGAGGGAGGGTTGCTGGAAACACCATATATTTT.

The CDR3 region is CASSQDGGEYNEQFF. The CDR3 bases are TGTGCCAGCAGCCAAGATGGAGGAGAATACAATGAGCAGTTCTTC. J is TRBJ2-1 and V is TRBV3-1 (or the pseudogene TRBV3-2); tentative D call: TRBD2 (5 bases). This CDR3 comprises 15 residues. CDR1 is LGHDT, CDR2 YNNKEL, per germline (reference sequence). Trimming left V 0 bases short and J 4 bases short, with 10 bases between.

This chain joins TRBV14 and TRBJ1-5, with 7 bases identical to TRBD1. Germline lookup yields CDR1 SGHDN and CDR2 FVKESK. Trimming at V came to 6 bases and at J to 11 bases, leaving 16 bases not matched to a gene. The CDR3 is made up of 15 amino acids. CDR3 region: CASRQPRDRKLSQHF. The CDR3, as DNA: TGTGCCAGCAGGCAACCTCGGGACAGAAAGTTGTCCCAGCATTTT. The entire variable domain, with the rest obtained from reference TRBV14 and TRBJ1-5, is as follows: EAGVTQFPSHSVIEKGQTVTLRCDPISGHDNLYWYRRVMGKEIKFLLHFVKESKQDESGMPNNRFLAERTGGTYSTLKVQPAELEDSGVYFCASRQPRDRKLSQHFGDGTRLSIL.